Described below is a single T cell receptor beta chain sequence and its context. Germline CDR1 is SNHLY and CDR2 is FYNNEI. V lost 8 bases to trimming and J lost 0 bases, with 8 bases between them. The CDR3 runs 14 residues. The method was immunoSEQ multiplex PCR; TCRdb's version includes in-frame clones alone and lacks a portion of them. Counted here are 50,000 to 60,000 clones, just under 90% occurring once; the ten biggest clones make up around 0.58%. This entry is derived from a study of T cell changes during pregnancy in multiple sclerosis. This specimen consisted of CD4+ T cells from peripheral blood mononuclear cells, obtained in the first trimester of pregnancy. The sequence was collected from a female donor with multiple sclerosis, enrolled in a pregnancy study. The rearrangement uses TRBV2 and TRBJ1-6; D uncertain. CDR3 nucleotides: TGTGCCAGCCGCGGGGACTCCTATAATTCACCCCTCCACTTT. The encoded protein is CASRGDSYNSPLHF.